This record covers a single TCR beta chain. This entry comes from a study of OX40 agonist ivuxolimab in advanced cancers. Clones were read by immunoSEQ multiplex PCR, and TCRdb kept only the in-frame ones, dropping some. The profile shows 50,000 to 75,000 clones, 70% to 90% of them singletons. The clonotype was recovered from an adult with an advanced solid tumor such as melanoma, head and neck, liver or kidney cancer. Material: CD4+ or CD8+ T cells sorted from blood, obtained in a trial of the OX40 agonist ivuxolimab.

The CDR3 DNA is TGTGCCAGCAGCTTGGTAGGCCAGGGAGACGAAAAACTGTTTTTT. Its protein product is CASSLVGQGDEKLFF. The J gene is TRBJ1-4, the V gene TRBV5-4; maybe TRBD1 (5 bases). Germline V gene sequence: CDR1 SGHNT, CDR2 YYREEE (reference sequence). The CDR3 length is 15 residues. The V and J ends lost 0 bases and 8 bases respectively, with 14 bases between them.